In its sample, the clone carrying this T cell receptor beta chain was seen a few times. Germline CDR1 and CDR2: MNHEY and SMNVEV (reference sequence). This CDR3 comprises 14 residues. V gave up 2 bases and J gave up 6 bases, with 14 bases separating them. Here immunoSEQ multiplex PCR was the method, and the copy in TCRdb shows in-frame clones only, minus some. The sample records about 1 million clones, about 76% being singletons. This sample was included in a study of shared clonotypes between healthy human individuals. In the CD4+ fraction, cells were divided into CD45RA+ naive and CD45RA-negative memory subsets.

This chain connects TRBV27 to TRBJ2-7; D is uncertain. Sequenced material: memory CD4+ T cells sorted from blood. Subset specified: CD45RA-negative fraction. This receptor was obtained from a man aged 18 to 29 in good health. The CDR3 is CASSLNSRVFEQYF. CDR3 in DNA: TGTGCCAGCAGTTTAAATTCCCGGGTCTTCGAGCAGTACTTC.